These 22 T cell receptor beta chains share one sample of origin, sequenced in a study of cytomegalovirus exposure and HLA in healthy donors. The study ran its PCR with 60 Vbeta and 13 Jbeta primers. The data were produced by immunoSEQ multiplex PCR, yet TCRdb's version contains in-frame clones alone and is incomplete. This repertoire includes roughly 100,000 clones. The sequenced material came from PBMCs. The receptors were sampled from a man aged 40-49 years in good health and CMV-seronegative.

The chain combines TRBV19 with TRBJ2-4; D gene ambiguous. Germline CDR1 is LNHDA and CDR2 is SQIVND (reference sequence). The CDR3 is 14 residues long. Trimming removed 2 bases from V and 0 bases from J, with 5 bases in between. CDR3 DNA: TGTGCCAGTAGTATACAGGTAGCCAAAAACATTCAGTACTTC. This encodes CASSIQVAKNIQYF.

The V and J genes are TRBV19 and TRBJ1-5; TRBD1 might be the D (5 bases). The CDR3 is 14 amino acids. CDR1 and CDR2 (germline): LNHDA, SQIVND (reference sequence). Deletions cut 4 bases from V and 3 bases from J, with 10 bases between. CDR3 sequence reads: CASSNQGVNQPQHF. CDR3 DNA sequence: TGTGCCAGTAGTAACCAGGGCGTCAATCAGCCCCAGCATTTT.

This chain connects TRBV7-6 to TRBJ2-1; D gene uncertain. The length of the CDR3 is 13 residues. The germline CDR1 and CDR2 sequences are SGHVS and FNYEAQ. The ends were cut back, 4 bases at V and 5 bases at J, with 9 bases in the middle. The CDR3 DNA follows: TGTGCCAGCAGCTCGCCGAGGAACAATGAGCAGTTCTTC. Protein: CASSSPRNNEQFF.

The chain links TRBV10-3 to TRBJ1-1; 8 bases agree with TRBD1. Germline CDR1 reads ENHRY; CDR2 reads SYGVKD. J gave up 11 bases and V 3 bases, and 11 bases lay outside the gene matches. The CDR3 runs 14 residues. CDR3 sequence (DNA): TGTGCCATCAGTGAATCAACAGGGGGAAGTAGCGCTTTCTTT. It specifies CAISESTGGSSAFF.

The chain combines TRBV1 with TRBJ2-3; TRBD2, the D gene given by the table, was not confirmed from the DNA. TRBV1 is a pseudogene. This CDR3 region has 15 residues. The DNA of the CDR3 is TGCACCAGCAGCCGACGACTAGCGGGAGATGATACGCAGTATTTT. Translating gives CTSSRRLAGDDTQYF.

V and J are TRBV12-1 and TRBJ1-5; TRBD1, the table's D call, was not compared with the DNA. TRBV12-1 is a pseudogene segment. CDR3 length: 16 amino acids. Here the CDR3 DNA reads TGTGCCAGCAGCTCCAGACAGGAGTATAGCAATCAGCCCCAGCATTTT. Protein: CASSSRQEYSNQPQHF.

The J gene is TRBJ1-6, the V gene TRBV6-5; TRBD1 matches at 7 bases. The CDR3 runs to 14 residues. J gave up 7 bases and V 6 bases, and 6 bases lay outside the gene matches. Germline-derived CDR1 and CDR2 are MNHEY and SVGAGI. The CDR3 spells CASSYGTANSPLHF. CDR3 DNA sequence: TGTGCCAGCAGCTACGGGACAGCCAATTCACCCCTCCACTTT.

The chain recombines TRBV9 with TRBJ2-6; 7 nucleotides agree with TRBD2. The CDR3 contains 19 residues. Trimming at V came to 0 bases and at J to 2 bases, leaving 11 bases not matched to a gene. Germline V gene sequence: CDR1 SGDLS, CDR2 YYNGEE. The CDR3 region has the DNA TGTGCCAGCAGCGTAGACATCGGGGGGAGGTCAGCTGGGGCCAACGTCCTGACTTTC. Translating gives CASSVDIGGRSAGANVLTF.

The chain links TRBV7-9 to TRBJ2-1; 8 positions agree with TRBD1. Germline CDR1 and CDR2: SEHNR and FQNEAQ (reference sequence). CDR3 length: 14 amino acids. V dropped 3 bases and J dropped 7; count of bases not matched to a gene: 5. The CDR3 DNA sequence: TGTGCCAGCAGCTTGCCCCAGGGGGCGAATGAGCAGTTCTTC. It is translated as CASSLPQGANEQFF.

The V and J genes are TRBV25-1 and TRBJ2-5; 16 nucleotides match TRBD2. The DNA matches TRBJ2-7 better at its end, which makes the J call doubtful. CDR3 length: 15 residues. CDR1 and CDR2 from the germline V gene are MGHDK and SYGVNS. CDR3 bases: TGTGCCAGCAGGGGACTAGCGGGAGGGCCGAGCGAGCAGTACTTC. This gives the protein CASRGLAGGPSEQYF.

CDR3 DNA: TGTGCCAGCAGTTTGATGGGGGCGGTGAGCGAGCAGTACTTC. Translated, it gives CASSLMGAVSEQYF. This chain joins TRBV27 and TRBJ2-7; possible D gene TRBD1, 6 bases. With 3 bases removed from V and 6 bases from J, the gap between germline ends came to 15 bases. Germline values: CDR1 MNHEY, CDR2 SMNVEV (reference sequence). This CDR3 spans 14 amino acids.

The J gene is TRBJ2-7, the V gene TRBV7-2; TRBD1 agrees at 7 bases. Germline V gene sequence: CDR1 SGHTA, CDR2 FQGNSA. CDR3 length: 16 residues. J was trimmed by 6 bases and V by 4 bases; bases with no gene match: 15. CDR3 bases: TGTGCCAGCAGCTCGAAAGACAGGGCAAGTCGCTCCGAGCAGTACTTC. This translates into CASSSKDRASRSEQYF.

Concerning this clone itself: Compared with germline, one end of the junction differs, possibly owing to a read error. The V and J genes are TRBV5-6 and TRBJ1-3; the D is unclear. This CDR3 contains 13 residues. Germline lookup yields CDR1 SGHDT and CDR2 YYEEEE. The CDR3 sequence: CANSLGWQRTIYF. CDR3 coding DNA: TGTGCCAACAGCTTGGGGTGGCAGCGGACCATATATTTT. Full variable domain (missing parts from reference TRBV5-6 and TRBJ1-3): DAGVTQSPTHLIKTRGQQVTLRCSPKSGHDTVSWYQQALGQGPQFIFQYYEEEERQRGNFPDRFSGHQFPNYSSELNVNALLLGDSALYLCANSLGWQRTIYFGEGSWLTVV.

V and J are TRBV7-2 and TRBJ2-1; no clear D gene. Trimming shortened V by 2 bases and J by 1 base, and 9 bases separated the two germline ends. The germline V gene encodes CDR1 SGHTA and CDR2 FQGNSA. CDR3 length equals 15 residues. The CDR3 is CASSLLAESYNEQFF. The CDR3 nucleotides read TGTGCCAGCAGCTTATTGGCGGAGTCCTACAATGAGCAGTTCTTC.

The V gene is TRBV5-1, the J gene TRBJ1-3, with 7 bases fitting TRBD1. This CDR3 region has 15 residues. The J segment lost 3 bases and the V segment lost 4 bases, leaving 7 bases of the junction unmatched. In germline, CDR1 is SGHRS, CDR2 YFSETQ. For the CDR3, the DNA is TGCGCCAGCAGCGCGGCCGGGACAGATGGAAACACCATATATTTT. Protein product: CASSAAGTDGNTIYF.

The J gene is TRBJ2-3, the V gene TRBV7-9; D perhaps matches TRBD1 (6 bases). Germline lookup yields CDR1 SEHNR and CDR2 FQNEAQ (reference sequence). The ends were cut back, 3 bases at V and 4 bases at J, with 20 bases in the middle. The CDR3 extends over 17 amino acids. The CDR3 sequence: CASSFDLSLKGADTQYF. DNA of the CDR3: TGTGCCAGCAGCTTCGATTTAAGTCTCAAGGGGGCAGATACGCAGTATTTT. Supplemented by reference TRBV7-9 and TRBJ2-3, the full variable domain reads DTGVSQNPRHKITKRGQNVTFRCDPISEHNRLYWYRQTLGQGPEFLTYFQNEAQLEKSRLLSDRFSAERPKGSFSTLEIQRTEQGDSAMYLCASSFDLSLKGADTQYFGPGTRLTVL.

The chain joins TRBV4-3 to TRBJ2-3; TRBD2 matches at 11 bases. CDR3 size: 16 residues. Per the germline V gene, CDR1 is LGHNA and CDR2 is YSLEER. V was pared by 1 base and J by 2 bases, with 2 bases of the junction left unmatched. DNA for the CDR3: TGCGCCAGCAGCCAAGGACTAGCGGGGAACACAGATACGCAGTATTTT. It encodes CASSQGLAGNTDTQYF.

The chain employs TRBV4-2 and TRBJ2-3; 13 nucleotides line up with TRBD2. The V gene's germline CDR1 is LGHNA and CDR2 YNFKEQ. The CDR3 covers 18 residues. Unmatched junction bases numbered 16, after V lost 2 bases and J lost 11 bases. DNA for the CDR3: TGTGCCAGCAGCCAAACTCCAACCGGGACTAGCGGGGAGGTCGGGCAGTATTTT. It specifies CASSQTPTGTSGEVGQYF.

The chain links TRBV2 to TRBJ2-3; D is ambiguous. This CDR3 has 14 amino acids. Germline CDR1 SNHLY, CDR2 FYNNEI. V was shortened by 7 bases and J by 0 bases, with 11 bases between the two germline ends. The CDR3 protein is CASKYETSTDTQYF. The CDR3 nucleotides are TGTGCCAGCAAATACGAAACTAGCACAGATACGCAGTATTTT.

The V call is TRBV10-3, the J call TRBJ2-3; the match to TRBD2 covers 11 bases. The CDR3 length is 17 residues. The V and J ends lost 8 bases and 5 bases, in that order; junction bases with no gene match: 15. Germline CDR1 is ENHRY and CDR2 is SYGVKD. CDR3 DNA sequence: TGTGCCATCCGGCCCGGGGGGCTAGCGGGGGGCAGAGATACGCAGTATTTT. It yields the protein CAIRPGGLAGGRDTQYF.

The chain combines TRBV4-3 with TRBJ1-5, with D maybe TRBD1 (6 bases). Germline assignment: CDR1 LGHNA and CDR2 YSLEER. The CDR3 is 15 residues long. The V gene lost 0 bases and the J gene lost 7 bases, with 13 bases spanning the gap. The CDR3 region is CASSQETGPGQPQHF. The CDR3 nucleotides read TGCGCCAGCAGCCAAGAGACAGGACCCGGACAGCCCCAGCATTTT.

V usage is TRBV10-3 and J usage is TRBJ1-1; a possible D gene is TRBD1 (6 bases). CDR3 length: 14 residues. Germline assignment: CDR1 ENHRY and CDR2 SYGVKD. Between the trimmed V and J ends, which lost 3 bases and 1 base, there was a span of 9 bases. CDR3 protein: CAISEGGGNTEAFF. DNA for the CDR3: TGTGCCATCAGTGAAGGGGGGGGGAACACTGAAGCTTTCTTT.